This T cell receptor beta chain was documented in a study of T cell responses to AZD1222 COVID-19 vaccine. Method: immunoSEQ multiplex PCR; TCRdb's copy keeps in-frame clones and lacks some. The profile shows approximately 110,000 clones, around nine tenths of them singletons. Trimming shortened V by 4 bases and J by 0 bases, and 10 bases separated the two germline ends. The CDR3 sequence is 15 residues long. CDR1 LNHDA and CDR2 SQIVND come from the germline V gene (reference sequence). A note on this clone: No antigen is known for it.

Study results and limitations: Clonal diversity may have been underestimated, and the donors were mostly white British, with more females than males. The CD4 TCRs associated with vaccination extended across spike and predominated at 160-218 and 743-854. Spike-specific TCR repertoires showed rising breadth and depth after two AZD1222 doses.

The sample was peripheral blood, taken on day 0 of AZD1222 vaccination. The rearrangement uses TRBV19 and TRBJ1-3; unclear D gene. The sequence was collected from an adult in good health. The CDR3 sequence is CASSTRLSSGNTIYF. The CDR3 region has the DNA TGTGCCAGTAGTACCCGACTTAGCTCTGGAAACACCATATATTTT. The full variable domain, its missing parts supplied by reference TRBV19 and TRBJ1-3, is DGGITQSPKYLFRKEGQNVTLSCEQNLNHDAMYWYRQDPGQGLRLIYYSQIVNDFQKGDIAEGYSVSREKKESFPLTVTSAQKNPTAFYLCASSTRLSSGNTIYFGEGSWLTVV.